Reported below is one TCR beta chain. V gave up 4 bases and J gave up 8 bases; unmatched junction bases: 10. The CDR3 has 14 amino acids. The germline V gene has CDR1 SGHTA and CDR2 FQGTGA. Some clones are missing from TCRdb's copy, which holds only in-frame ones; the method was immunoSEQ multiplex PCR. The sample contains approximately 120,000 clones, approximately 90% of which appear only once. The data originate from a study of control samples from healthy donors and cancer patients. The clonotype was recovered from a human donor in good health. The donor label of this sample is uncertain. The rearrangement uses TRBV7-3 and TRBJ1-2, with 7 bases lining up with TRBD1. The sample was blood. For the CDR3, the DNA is TGTGCCAGCAGCTCCGGACAGGCCATGGAGGGCTACACCTTC. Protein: CASSSGQAMEGYTF.